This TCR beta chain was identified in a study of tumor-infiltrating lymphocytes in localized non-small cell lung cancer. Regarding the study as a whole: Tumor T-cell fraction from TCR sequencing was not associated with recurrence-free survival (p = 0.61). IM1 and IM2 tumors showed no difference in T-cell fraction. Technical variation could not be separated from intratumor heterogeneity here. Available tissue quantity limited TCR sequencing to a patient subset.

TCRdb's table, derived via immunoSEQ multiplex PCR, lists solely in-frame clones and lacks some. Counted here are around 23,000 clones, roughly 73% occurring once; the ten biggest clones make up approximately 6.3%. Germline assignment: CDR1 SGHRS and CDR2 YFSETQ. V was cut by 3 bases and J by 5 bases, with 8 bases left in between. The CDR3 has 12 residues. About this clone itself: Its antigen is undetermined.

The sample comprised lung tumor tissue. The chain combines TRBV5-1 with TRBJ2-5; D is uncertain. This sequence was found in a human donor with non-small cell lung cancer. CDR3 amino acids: CASSSKAETQYF. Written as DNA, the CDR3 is TGCGCCAGCAGCTCGAAAGCGGAGACCCAGTACTTC.